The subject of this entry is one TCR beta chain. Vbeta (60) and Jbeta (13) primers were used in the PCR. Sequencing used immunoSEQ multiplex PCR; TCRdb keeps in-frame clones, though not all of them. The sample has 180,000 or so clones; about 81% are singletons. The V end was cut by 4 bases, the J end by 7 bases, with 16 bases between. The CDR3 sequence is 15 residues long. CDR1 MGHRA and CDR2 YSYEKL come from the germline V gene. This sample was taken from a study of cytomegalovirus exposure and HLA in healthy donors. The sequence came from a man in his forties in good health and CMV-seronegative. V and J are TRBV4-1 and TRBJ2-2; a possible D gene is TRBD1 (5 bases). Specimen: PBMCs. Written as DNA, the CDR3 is TGCGCCAGCAGCCGAGAGGACAAAAGGGGCGGGGAGCTGTTTTTT. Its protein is CASSREDKRGGELFF.